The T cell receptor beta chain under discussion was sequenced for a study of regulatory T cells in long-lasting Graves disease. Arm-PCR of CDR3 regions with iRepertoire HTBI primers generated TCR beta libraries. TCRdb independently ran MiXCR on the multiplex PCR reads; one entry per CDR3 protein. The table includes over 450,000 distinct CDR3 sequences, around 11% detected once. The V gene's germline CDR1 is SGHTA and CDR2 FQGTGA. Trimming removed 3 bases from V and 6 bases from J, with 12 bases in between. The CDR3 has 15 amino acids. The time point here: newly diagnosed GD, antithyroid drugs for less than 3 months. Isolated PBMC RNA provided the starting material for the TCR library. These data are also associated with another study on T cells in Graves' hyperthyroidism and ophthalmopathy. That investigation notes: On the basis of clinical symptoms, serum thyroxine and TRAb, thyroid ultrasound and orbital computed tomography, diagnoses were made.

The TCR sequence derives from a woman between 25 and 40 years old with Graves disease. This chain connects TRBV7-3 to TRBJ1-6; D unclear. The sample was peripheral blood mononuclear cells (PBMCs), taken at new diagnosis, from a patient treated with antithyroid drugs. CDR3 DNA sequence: TGTGCCAGCAGCTTTAGTTCCTCGGGTAATTCACCCCTCCACTTT. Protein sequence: CASSFSSSGNSPLHF. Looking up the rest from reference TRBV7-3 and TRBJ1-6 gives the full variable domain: GAGVSQTPSNKVTEKGKYVELRCDPISGHTALYWYRQSLGQGPEFLIYFQGTGAADDSGLPNDRFFAVRPEGSVSTLKIQRTERGDSAVYLCASSFSSSGNSPLHFGNGTRLTVT.